A single sample gave rise to the 18 T cell receptor beta chains below, sequenced in a study of T cell responses to AZD1222 COVID-19 vaccine. Repertoires were generated with immunoSEQ multiplex PCR, while TCRdb's copy carries only in-frame clones and drops some. The sample lists some 110,000 clones; about 82% were seen once. The material was peripheral blood, obtained 28 days after the second AZD1222 dose. Receptors originate from an adult who received the AZD1222 COVID-19 vaccine.

This chain links TRBV19 with TRBJ1-3; D remains ambiguous. This CDR3 comprises 16 residues. V lost 0 bases and J lost 0, with 9 bases in between. Germline V gene sequence: CDR1 LNHDA, CDR2 SQIVND (reference sequence). CDR3 nucleotide sequence: TGTGCCAGTAGTATAGAAGGACGCAACTCTGGAAACACCATATATTTT. Its translation: CASSIEGRNSGNTIYF.

This clone was seen only once. This chain uses TRBV2 with TRBJ2-1; 16 nucleotides line up with TRBD2. The CDR3 length is 18 residues. Germline V gene lookup returns CDR1 SNHLY and CDR2 FYNNEI. The V and J ends lost 5 bases and 8 bases, in that order; junction bases with no gene match: 12. The chain's CDR3 is CASSPKGTSGGARDEQFF. For the CDR3, the DNA is TGTGCCAGCAGTCCCAAAGGGACTAGCGGGGGGGCCAGGGATGAGCAGTTCTTC.

V and J are TRBV7-6 and TRBJ2-1; TRBD2 agrees at 9 bases. CDR3 length: 19 residues. Losses at the gene ends were 1 base for V and 0 bases for J; bases not matched to a gene: 10. Germline loops: CDR1 SGHVS, CDR2 FNYEAQ. CDR3 sequence reads: CASSLEREEGGSSYNEQFF. The CDR3, as DNA: TGTGCCAGCAGCTTAGAGCGGGAGGAGGGCGGGAGCTCCTACAATGAGCAGTTCTTC. Looking up the rest from reference TRBV7-6 and TRBJ2-1 gives the full variable domain: GAGVSQSPRYKVTKRGQDVALRCDPISGHVSLYWYRQALGQGPEFLTYFNYEAQQDKSGLPNDRFSAERPEGSISTLTIQRTEQRDSAMYRCASSLEREEGGSSYNEQFFGPGTRLTVL.

The chain couples TRBV7-2 to TRBJ2-7, with D tentatively TRBD1 (5 bases). Trimming took off 5 bases at V and 7 bases at J, with 21 bases between the two ends. The CDR3 spans 15 residues. The germline gives CDR1 SGHTA, CDR2 FQGNSA. In nucleotides, the CDR3 is TGTGCCAGCAGCGAAGGGGCGAACCCCTATAAAGAGCAGTACTTC. Protein sequence: CASSEGANPYKEQYF.

The chain carries TRBV28 and TRBJ1-3, with unresolved D. Germline CDR1 and CDR2: MDHEN and SYDVKM. V shed 1 base and J shed 4 bases, with 5 bases lying between them. The CDR3 is 13 amino acids. Written as DNA, the CDR3 is TGTGCCAGCAGTTTATTTTTGGGAAACACCATATATTTT. It translates to CASSLFLGNTIYF.

This clone has more than one count but fewer than ten. The J gene is TRBJ1-1, the V gene TRBV7-9; D might be TRBD1 (6 bases). This CDR3 contains 13 residues. Germline loops: CDR1 SEHNR, CDR2 FQNEAQ (reference sequence). Trimming removed 6 bases at V and 2 bases at J, with 10 bases between. The DNA of the CDR3 is TGTGCCAGCAGGCGGACAGATAACACTGAAGCTTTCTTT. It is translated as CASRRTDNTEAFF.

This clone has more than one count but fewer than ten. The chain is built from TRBV21-1 and TRBJ1-5. TRBV21-1 is assigned pseudogene status. The CDR3 sequence is 15 residues long. The CDR3 here is CASSKEGRGPQPQHF. In DNA, the CDR3 is TGTGCCAGCAGCAAAGAAGGACGGGGGCCTCAGCCCCAGCATTTT.

The chain is built from TRBV5-5 and TRBJ1-1, with D possibly being TRBD1 (5 bases). V lost 2 bases and J lost 2, with 10 bases in between. The germline CDR1 and CDR2 sequences are SGHKS and YYEKEE (reference sequence). This CDR3 spans 14 amino acids. The CDR3 sequence is CASSFFGANTEAFF. CDR3 nucleotide sequence: TGTGCCAGCAGCTTCTTTGGGGCAAACACTGAAGCTTTCTTT.

This chain connects TRBV5-4 to TRBJ1-6; D not resolved. The CDR3 totals 15 residues. Trimming shortened V by 4 bases and J by 4 bases, and 12 bases separated the two germline ends. The germline V gene encodes CDR1 SGHNT and CDR2 YYREEE (reference sequence). The CDR3 loop is CASSREDHYNSPLHF. DNA of the CDR3: TGTGCCAGCAGCCGCGAGGACCATTATAATTCACCCCTCCACTTT.

The gene calls are TRBV18 and TRBJ2-3, with TRBD1 matching 7 bases. The CDR3 totals 13 residues. Germline CDR1 and CDR2: KGHSH and LQKENI. V shed 5 bases and J 4 bases; nucleotides not matched to a gene: 3. The CDR3 DNA is TGTGCCAGCTCAGCTCAGGGGGCAGATACGCAGTATTTT. Translated, it gives CASSAQGADTQYF.

Here the CDR3 reads CASRYWGQTNEKLFF. CDR3 nucleotides: TGTGCCAGCAGGTATTGGGGCCAGACTAATGAAAAACTGTTTTTT. This sequence joins TRBV27 and TRBJ1-4; possibly TRBD1 for D (5 bases). The length of the CDR3 is 15 residues. Deletions cut 6 bases from V and 2 bases from J, with 13 bases between. The germline gives CDR1 MNHEY, CDR2 SMNVEV (reference sequence).

This clone was recorded only once. The rearrangement joins TRBV12-3 or TRBV12-4 to TRBJ2-3; 7 bases are a match to TRBD1. V lost 6 bases and J lost 5; bases outside the gene matches: 5. CDR3 length: 13 amino acids. As DNA, the CDR3 is TGTGCCAGCAGAGGGGGCTATGAAGATACGCAGTATTTT. Residues: CASRGGYEDTQYF.

CDR3 bases: TGTGCCAGCTCACCACGCAGGGATAGACTGAGGGATACTGAGCAGTTCTTC. Translated: CASSPRRDRLRDTEQFF. The chain carries TRBV18 and TRBJ2-1; D possibly uses TRBD1 or TRBD2 (5 bases each). This CDR3 region has 17 residues. CDR1 and CDR2 from the germline V gene are KGHSH and LQKENI. V lost 1 base, J lost 9 bases, and 22 bases lay in between.

The V call is TRBV27, the J call TRBJ1-5; D perhaps matches TRBD1 (5 bases). V was clipped by 4 bases and J by 5 bases, with 9 bases between them. This CDR3 spans 13 amino acids. Germline V gives CDR1 MNHEY, CDR2 SMNVEV (reference sequence). CDR3 protein: CASSYSGYQPQHF. CDR3 sequence (DNA): TGTGCCAGCAGTTACTCAGGGTATCAGCCCCAGCATTTT.

The chain carries TRBV5-1 and TRBJ2-1; 7 bases are shared with TRBD2. This CDR3 has 15 amino acids. In germline, CDR1 is SGHRS, CDR2 YFSETQ. J lost 0 bases, V lost 4 bases, and 4 bases had no gene match. DNA for the CDR3: TGCGCCAGCAGCGGCGGGGGACTCTCCTACAATGAGCAGTTCTTC. It codes for CASSGGGLSYNEQFF. The variable domain in full, completed from reference TRBV5-1 and TRBJ2-1, reads KAGVTQTPRYLIKTRGQQVTLSCSPISGHRSVSWYQQTPGQGLQFLFEYFSETQRNKGNFPGRFSGRQFSNSRSEMNVSTLELGDSALYLCASSGGGLSYNEQFFGPGTRLTVL.

The J gene is TRBJ1-2, the V gene TRBV4-3; D gene ambiguous. Trimming took 0 bases from V and 1 from J, leaving 9 bases between them. This CDR3 is built from 15 residues. Germline V CDR1 and CDR2: LGHNA, YSLEER. CDR3 sequence reads: CASSQDFILNYGYTF. CDR3 nucleotides: TGCGCCAGCAGCCAAGACTTCATCCTTAACTATGGCTACACCTTC.

This chain uses TRBV7-2 with TRBJ1-3; D call uncertain. The V end lost 0 bases, the J end lost 8 bases, and 20 bases lay between the germline ends. Germline lookup yields CDR1 SGHTA and CDR2 FQGNSA. CDR3 size: 17 residues. CDR3 DNA sequence: TGTGCCAGCAGCTTAGCGCTAGGACGCAGCAGGAAGGACACCATATATTTT. This translates into CASSLALGRSRKDTIYF.

The chain couples TRBV3-1 (or the pseudogene TRBV3-2) to TRBJ2-1, with unresolved D. This CDR3 region has 15 residues. The germline V gene has CDR1 LGHDT and CDR2 YNNKEL (reference sequence). The V and J ends lost 1 base and 6 bases respectively, with 13 bases between them. CDR3 sequence reads: CASSQVGPMFNEQFF. The CDR3 DNA is TGTGCCAGCAGCCAAGTAGGACCGATGTTCAATGAGCAGTTCTTC.